This T cell receptor (beta chain) was obtained from a study of shared clonotypes between healthy human individuals. The naive CD8 population came from CD45RO-negative cells selected for CCR7, without terminally differentiated effector memory CD45RA+ cells. Profiling relied on immunoSEQ multiplex PCR, and the TCRdb table lists in-frame clones only, not all of them. Of around 2,000,000 clones listed, approximately 95% were seen once; the top ten hold around 1.1%. The source is a man between 18 and 29 years old in good health. Sequenced: naive CD8+ T cells sorted from blood.

The CDR3 DNA reads TGTGCCAGTAGTATGGTCCCGGGACAGGGGTATGGCTACACCTTC. Translation gives CASSMVPGQGYGYTF. The rearrangement joins TRBV19 to TRBJ1-2; TRBD1 aligns across 10 bases. The V gene end was trimmed by 3 bases and the J gene end by 5 bases; junction bases not matched to a gene: 6. The CDR3 spans 15 residues. Germline assignment: CDR1 LNHDA and CDR2 SQIVND (reference sequence).